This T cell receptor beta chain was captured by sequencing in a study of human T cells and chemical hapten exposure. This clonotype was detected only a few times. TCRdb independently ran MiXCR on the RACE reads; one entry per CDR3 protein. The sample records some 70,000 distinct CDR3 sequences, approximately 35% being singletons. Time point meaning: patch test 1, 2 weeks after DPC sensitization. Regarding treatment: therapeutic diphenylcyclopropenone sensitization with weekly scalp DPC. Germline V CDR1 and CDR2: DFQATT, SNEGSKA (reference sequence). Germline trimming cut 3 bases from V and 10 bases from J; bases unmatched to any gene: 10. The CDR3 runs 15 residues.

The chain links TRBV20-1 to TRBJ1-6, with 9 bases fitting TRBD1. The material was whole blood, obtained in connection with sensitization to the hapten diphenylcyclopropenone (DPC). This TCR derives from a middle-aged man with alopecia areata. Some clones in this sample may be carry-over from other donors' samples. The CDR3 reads CSASDLTGGDSPLHF. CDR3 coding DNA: TGCAGTGCTAGCGATTTGACAGGGGGTGACTCACCCCTCCACTTT.